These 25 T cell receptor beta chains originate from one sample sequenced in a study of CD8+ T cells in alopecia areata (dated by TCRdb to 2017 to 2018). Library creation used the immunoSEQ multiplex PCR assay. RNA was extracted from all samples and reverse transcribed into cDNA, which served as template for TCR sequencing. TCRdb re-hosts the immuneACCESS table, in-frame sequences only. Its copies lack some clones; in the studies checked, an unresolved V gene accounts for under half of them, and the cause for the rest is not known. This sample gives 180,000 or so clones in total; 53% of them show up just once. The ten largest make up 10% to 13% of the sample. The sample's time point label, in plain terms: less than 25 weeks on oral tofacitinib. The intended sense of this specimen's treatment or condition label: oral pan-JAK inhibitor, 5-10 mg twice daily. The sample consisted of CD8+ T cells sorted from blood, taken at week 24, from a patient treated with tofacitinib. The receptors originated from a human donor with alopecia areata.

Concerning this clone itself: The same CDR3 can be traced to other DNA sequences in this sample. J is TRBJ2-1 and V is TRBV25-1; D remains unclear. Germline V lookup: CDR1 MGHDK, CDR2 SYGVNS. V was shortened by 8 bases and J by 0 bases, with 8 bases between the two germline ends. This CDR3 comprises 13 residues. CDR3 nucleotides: TGTGCCAGCGGGTTGGGCTCCTACAATGAGCAGTTCTTC. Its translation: CASGLGSYNEQFF. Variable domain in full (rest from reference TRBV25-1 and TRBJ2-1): EADIYQTPRYLVIGTGKKITLECSQTMGHDKMYWYQQDPGMELHLIHYSYGVNSTEKGDLSSESTVSRIRTEHFPLTLESARPSHTSQYLCASGLGSYNEQFFGPGTRLTVL.

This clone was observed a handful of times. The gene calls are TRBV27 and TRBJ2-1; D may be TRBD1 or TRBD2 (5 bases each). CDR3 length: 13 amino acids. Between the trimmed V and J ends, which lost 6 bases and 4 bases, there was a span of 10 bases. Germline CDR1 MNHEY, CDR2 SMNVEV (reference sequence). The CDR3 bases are TGTGCCAGCAGACCCGGGACGTACAATGAGCAGTTCTTC. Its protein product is CASRPGTYNEQFF.

The CDR3 is CASSIGRGDYNEQFF. CDR3 sequence (DNA): TGTGCCAGTAGTATCGGGCGGGGGGACTACAATGAGCAGTTCTTC. The chain couples TRBV19 to TRBJ2-1; 8 bases map to TRBD2. Germline V gene sequence: CDR1 LNHDA, CDR2 SQIVND (reference sequence). The V segment lost 3 bases and the J segment 3 bases; nucleotides outside the gene matches: 4. The CDR3 spans 15 residues.

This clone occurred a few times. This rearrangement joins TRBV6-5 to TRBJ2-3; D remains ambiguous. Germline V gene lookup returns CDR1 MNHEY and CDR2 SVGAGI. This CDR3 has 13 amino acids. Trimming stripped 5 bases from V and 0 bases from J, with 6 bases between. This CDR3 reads CASSTGSTDTQYF. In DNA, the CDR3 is TGTGCCAGCAGTACCGGAAGCACAGATACGCAGTATTTT.

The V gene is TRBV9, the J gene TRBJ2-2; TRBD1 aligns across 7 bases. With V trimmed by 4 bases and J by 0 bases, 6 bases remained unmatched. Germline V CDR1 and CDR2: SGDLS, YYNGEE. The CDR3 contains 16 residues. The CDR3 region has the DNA TGTGCCAGCAGCCTCGAAGGGGGCCCGAACACCGGGGAGCTGTTTTTT. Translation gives CASSLEGGPNTGELFF.

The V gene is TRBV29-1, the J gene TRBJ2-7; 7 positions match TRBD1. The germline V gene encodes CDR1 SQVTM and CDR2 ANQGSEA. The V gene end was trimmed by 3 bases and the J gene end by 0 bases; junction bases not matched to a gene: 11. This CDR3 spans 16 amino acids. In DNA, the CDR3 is TGCAGCGTTGAGGGGACCGGGACAGCTAGCTCCTACGAGCAGTACTTC. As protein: CSVEGTGTASSYEQYF.

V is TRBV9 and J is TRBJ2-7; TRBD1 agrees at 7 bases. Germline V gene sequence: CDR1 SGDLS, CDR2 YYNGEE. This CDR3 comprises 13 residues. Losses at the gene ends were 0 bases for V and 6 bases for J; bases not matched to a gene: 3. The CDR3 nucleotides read TGTGCCAGCAGCGTAGAGGCAGGGGGCGAGCAGTACTTC. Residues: CASSVEAGGEQYF.

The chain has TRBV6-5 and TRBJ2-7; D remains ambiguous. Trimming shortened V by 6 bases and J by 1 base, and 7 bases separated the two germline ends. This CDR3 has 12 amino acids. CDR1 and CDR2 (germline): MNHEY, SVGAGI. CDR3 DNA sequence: TGTGCCAGCAGCCAGGCGTCCTACGAGCAGTACTTC. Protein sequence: CASSQASYEQYF.

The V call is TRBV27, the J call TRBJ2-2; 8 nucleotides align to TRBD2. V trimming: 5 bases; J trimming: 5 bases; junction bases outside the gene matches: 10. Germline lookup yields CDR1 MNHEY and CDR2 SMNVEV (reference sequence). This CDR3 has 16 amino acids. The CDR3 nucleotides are TGTGCCAGCAGTCCGCGGACCGGGAGGGGGACCGGGGAGCTGTTTTTT. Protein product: CASSPRTGRGTGELFF.

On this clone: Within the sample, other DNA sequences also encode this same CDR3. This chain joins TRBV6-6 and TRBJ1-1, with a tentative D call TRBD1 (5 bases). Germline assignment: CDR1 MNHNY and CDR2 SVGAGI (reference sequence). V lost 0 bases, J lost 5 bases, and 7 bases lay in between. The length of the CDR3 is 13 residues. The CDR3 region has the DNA TGTGCCAGCAGTTACTCGAGGGGAACTGAAGCTTTCTTT. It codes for CASSYSRGTEAFF.

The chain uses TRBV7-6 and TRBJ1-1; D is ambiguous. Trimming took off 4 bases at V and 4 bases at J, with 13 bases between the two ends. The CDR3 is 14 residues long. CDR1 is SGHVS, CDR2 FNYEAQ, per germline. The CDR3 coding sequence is TGTGCCAGCAGCTCGCGAGACAAGGGCACTGAAGCTTTCTTT. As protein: CASSSRDKGTEAFF. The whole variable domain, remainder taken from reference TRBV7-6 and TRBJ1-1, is GAGVSQSPRYKVTKRGQDVALRCDPISGHVSLYWYRQALGQGPEFLTYFNYEAQQDKSGLPNDRFSAERPEGSISTLTIQRTEQRDSAMYRCASSSRDKGTEAFFGQGTRLTVV.

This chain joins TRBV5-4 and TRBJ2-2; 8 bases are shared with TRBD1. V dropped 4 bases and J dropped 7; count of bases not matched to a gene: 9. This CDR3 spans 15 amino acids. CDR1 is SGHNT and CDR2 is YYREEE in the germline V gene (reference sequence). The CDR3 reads CASSPPDRGIGELFF. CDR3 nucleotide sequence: TGTGCCAGCAGCCCGCCCGACAGGGGTATCGGGGAGCTGTTTTTT.

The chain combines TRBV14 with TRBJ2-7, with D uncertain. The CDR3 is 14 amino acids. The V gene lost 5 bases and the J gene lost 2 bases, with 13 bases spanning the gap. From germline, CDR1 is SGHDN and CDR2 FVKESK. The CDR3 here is CASSFYDTAYEQYF. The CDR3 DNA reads TGTGCCAGCAGCTTTTACGACACTGCCTACGAGCAGTACTTC.

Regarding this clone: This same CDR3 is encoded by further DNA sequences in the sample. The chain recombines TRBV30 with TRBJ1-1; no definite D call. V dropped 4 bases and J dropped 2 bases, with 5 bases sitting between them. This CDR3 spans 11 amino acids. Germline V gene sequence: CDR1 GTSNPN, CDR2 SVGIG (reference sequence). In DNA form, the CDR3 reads TGTGCCTGGAACAGAAACACTGAAGCTTTCTTT. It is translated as CAWNRNTEAFF.

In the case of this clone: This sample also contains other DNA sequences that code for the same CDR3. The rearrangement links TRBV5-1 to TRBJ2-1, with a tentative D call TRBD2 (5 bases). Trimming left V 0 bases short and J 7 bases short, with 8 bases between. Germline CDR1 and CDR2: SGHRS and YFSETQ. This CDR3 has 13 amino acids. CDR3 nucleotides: TGCGCCAGCAGCTTGGCTCGGGGTAATGAGCAGTTCTTC. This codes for CASSLARGNEQFF.

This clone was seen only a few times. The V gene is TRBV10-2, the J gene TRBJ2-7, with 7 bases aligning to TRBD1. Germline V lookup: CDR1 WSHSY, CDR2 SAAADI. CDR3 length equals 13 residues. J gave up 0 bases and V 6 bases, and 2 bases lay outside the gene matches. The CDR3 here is CASRGQVSYEQYF. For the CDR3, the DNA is TGCGCCAGCAGAGGACAGGTCTCCTACGAGCAGTACTTC.

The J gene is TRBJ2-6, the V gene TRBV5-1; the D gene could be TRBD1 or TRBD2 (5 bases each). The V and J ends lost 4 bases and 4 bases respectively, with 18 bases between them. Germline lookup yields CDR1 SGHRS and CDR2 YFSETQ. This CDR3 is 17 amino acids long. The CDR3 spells CASSSAPSGTGANVLTF. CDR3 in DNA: TGCGCCAGCAGCAGTGCCCCCTCAGGGACCGGGGCCAACGTCCTGACTTTC.

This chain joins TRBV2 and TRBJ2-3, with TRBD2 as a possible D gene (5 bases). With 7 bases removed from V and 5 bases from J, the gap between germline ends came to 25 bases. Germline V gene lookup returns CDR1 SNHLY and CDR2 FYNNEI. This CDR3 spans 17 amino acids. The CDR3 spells CASNAPRLAPLGDTQYF. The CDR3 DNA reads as TGTGCCAGCAACGCACCGAGGCTAGCTCCTCTCGGAGATACGCAGTATTTT.

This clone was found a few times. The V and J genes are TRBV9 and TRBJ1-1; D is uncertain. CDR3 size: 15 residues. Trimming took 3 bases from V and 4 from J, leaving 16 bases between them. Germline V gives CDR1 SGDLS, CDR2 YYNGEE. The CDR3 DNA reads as TGTGCCAGCAGCGCAGATACAGTTCTAAGCACTGAAGCTTTCTTT. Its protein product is CASSADTVLSTEAFF.

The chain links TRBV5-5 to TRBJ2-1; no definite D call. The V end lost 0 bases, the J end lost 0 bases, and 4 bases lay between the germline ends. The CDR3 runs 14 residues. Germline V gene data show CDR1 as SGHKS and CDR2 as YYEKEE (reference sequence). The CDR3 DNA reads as TGTGCCAGCAGCTTGGGTGACTCCTACAATGAGCAGTTCTTC. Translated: CASSLGDSYNEQFF.

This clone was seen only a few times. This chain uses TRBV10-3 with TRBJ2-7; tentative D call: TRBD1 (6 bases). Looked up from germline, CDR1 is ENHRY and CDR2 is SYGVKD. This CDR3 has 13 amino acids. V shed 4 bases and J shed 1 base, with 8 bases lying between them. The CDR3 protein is CAISVGGSYEQYF. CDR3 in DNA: TGTGCCATCAGTGTAGGGGGTTCCTACGAGCAGTACTTC.

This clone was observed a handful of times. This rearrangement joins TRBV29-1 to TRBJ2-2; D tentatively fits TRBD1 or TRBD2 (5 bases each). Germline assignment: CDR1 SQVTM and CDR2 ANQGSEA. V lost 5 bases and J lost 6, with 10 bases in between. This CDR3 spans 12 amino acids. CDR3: CSVRLGAGELFF. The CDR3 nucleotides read TGCAGCGTTCGGTTGGGGGCCGGGGAGCTGTTTTTT.

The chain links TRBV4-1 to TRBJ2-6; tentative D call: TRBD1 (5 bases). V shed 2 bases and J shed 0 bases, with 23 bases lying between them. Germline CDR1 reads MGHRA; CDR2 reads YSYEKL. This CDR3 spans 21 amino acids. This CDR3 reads CASSQKYLSKGIVSGANVLTF. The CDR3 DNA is TGCGCCAGCAGCCAAAAGTACCTGTCGAAGGGGATCGTCTCTGGGGCCAACGTCCTGACTTTC.

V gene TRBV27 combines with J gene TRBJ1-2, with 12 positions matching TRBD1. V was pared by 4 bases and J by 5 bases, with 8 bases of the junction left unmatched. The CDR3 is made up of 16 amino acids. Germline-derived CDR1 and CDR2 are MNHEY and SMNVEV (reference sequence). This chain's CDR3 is CASSSGQGAPLYGYTF. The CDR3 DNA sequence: TGTGCCAGCAGTTCGGGACAGGGGGCCCCTCTATATGGCTACACCTTC.

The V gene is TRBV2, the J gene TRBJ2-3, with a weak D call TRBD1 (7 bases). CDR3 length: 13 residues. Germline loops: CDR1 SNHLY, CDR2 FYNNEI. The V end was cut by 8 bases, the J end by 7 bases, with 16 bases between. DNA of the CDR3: TGTGCCAGCGGAGGGCCAGGGGGTAATACGCAGTATTTT. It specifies CASGGPGGNTQYF.